This T cell receptor beta chain was sequenced for a study of blood T cell repertoires in COVID-19. Across the study: Acute and convalescent COVID-19 specimens originated in the United States, Italy and Spain. Sources were T cells, B-cell-depleted T cells, or PBMCs; the material itself was cDNA or gDNA.

Germline lookup yields CDR1 LNHDA and CDR2 SQIVND (reference sequence). Trimming stripped 5 bases from V and 5 bases from J, with 12 bases between. The CDR3 contains 13 residues. In the authors' methods: Estimates of nucleated cell counts were drawn from the amplification of reference gene primers. Measured with immunoSEQ multiplex PCR; TCRdb has only the in-frame clones, and not every one. That table gives V, J and clone size, and the DNA gave D and trimming. Among fewer than 300,000 clones listed, approximately 85% were seen once. The gene calls are TRBV19 and TRBJ1-2, with D hard to call. The receptor's source is a human donor in a cohort sampled during active COVID-19. Sample: peripheral blood. The CDR3 DNA is TGTGCCAGTAGTTTGGCGGGCAGTTATGGCTACACCTTC. Residues: CASSLAGSYGYTF. Full variable domain (remainder filled in from reference TRBV19 and TRBJ1-2): DGGITQSPKYLFRKEGQNVTLSCEQNLNHDAMYWYRQDPGQGLRLIYYSQIVNDFQKGDIAEGYSVSREKKESFPLTVTSAQKNPTAFYLCASSLAGSYGYTFGSGTRLTVV.